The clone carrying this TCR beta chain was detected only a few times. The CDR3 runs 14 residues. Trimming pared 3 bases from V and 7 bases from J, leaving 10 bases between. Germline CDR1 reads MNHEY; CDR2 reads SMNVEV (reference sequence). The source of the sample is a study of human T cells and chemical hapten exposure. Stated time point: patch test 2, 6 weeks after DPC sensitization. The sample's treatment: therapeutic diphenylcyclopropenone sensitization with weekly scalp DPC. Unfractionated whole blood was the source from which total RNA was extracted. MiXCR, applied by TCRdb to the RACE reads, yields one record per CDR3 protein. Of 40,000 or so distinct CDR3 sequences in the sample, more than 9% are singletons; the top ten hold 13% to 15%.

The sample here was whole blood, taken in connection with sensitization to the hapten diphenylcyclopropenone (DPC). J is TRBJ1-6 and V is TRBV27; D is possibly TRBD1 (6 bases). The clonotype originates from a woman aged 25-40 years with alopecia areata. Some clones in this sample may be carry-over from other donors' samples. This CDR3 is CASSFRGGNSPLHF. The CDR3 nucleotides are TGTGCCAGCAGTTTTCGAGGGGGGAATTCACCCCTCCACTTT.